What follows describes a single T cell receptor beta chain. Its target is not known. Each CDR3 protein is one row after TCRdb ran MiXCR on the 5' RACE reads. The profile covers roughly 100,000 distinct CDR3 sequences, with about 15% appearing a single time and approximately 40% taken by the ten largest. Per germline, CDR1 SQVTM and CDR2 ANQGSEA. This CDR3 comprises 14 residues. J gave up 7 bases and V 7 bases, and 7 bases lay outside the gene matches. This record comes from a study of T-cell memory formation after mild COVID-19. Study-wide findings and caveats: A subset of responding clones appeared in pre-infection memory, suggesting cross-reactive memory joined.

Input material: PBMCs or a T cell subset sorted from them (not recorded which). The sequence came from a man aged 18 to 29 who had mild COVID-19 (a few samples of this study predate the infection). Cell type and time point are not known. The V gene is TRBV29-1, the J gene TRBJ2-1; 13 bases are shared with TRBD2. The CDR3 nucleotides read TGCAGCGCTGATGGACTAGCGGGGGAGAATGAGCAGTTCTTC. Translating it yields CSADGLAGENEQFF.